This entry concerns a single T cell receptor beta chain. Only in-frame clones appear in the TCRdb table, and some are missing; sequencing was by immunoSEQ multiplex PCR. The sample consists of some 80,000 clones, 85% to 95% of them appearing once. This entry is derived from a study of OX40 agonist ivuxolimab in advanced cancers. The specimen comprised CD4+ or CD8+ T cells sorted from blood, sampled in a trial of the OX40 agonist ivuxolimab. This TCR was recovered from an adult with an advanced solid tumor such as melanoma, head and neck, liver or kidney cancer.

The CDR3 spells CASSYSQAENEQFF. The CDR3 bases are TGTGCCAGCAGTTACTCGCAGGCGGAAAATGAGCAGTTCTTC. J is TRBJ2-1 and V is TRBV6-5; unclear D gene. Germline CDR1 MNHEY, CDR2 SVGAGI. This CDR3 is built from 14 residues. Trimming stripped 0 bases from V and 7 bases from J, with 10 bases between.